Below, 17 T cell receptor beta chains from the same sample are listed, as sequenced in a study of T-cell memory formation after mild COVID-19 (dated by TCRdb to about 2021). Library construction relied on 5' RACE. Sequenced using an Illumina NovaSeq 6000. In TCRdb, the public reads were trimmed at Q25 with fastp and aligned with MiXCR, with productive beta chains retained. Rows with one shared CDR3 protein collapse into an entry with the most common genes and DNA. In all, the sample holds a few hundred thousand distinct CDR3 sequences, and 15% to 20% of those were seen once. The ten biggest clones cover under 25% of the sample. Sequencing was done on a sample of PBMCs or a T cell subset sorted from them (not recorded which). Receptors originate from a man aged 18 to 29 who had mild COVID-19 (a few samples of this study predate the infection). The sample titles of this study are shuffled in the database, so cell type and time point are left out; the donor was told from shared clones.

The chain joins TRBV3-1 to TRBJ1-2, with no clear D. Germline V gene lookup returns CDR1 LGHDT and CDR2 YNNKEL (reference sequence). CDR3 length: 12 residues. V lost 6 bases to trimming and J lost 4 bases, with 9 bases between them. The CDR3 is CASRGRSYGYTF. The DNA of the CDR3 is TGTGCCAGCAGAGGCAGGTCCTATGGCTACACCTTC. The variable domain in full, with the rest retrieved from reference TRBV3-1 and TRBJ1-2, is DTAVSQTPKYLVTQMGNDKSIKCEQNLGHDTMYWYKQDSKKFLKIMFSYNNKELIINETVPNRFSPKSPDKAHLNLHINSLELGDSAVYFCASRGRSYGYTFGSGTRLTVV.

In its sample, this clonotype was seen a few times. The chain recombines TRBV7-2 with TRBJ1-3; D gene unclear. The CDR3 spans 13 residues. CDR1 and CDR2 from the germline V gene are SGHTA and FQGNSA. Trimming shortened V by 4 bases and J by 1 base, and 5 bases separated the two germline ends. The CDR3 DNA follows: TGTGCCAGCAGCTATGTTTCTGGAAACACCATATATTTT. Amino acid sequence: CASSYVSGNTIYF.

This clonotype was counted a few times. The rearrangement joins TRBV7-6 to TRBJ2-1, with a tentative D call TRBD1 (6 bases). The V and J ends lost 1 base and 11 bases respectively, with 18 bases between them. Germline CDR1 reads SGHVS; CDR2 reads FNYEAQ. The CDR3 runs to 15 residues. The CDR3 is CASSLGGYRDGKQFF. CDR3 bases: TGTGCCAGCAGCTTAGGCGGATACAGGGACGGGAAGCAGTTCTTC. The full variable domain, rest sourced from reference TRBV7-6 and TRBJ2-1, is GAGVSQSPRYKVTKRGQDVALRCDPISGHVSLYWYRQALGQGPEFLTYFNYEAQQDKSGLPNDRFSAERPEGSISTLTIQRTEQRDSAMYRCASSLGGYRDGKQFFGPGTRLTVL.

Only a few counts were recorded for this clonotype. V usage is TRBV28 and J usage is TRBJ1-5, with TRBD1 as a possible D gene (6 bases). CDR1 is MDHEN and CDR2 is SYDVKM in the germline V gene. Trimming took 2 bases from V and 1 from J, leaving 9 bases between them. The CDR3 consists of 15 residues. CDR3 in DNA: TGTGCCAGCAGTTTAGGGGGCCCAAGCAATCAGCCCCAGCATTTT. Its protein is CASSLGGPSNQPQHF.

CDR3 loop: CASSLGDLNTGELFF. CDR3 sequence (DNA): TGCGCCAGCAGCTTGGGGGACTTAAACACCGGGGAGCTGTTTTTT. This chain links TRBV5-1 with TRBJ2-2, with D perhaps matching TRBD2 (6 bases). Germline V gene lookup returns CDR1 SGHRS and CDR2 YFSETQ. CDR3 size: 15 residues. V dropped 0 bases and J dropped 2 bases, with 8 bases sitting between them.

V is TRBV5-1 and J is TRBJ1-2, with a tentative D call TRBD1 (5 bases). CDR3 size: 15 residues. Per the germline V gene, CDR1 is SGHRS and CDR2 is YFSETQ. V lost 6 bases, J lost 7 bases, and 22 bases lay in between. CDR3 loop: CASIKELGGSSGYTF. CDR3 bases: TGCGCCAGCATAAAAGAGTTGGGGGGATCGTCTGGCTACACCTTC.

This clonotype was recorded once. J is TRBJ2-3 and V is TRBV20-1; the match to TRBD1 covers 9 bases. The CDR3 runs to 15 residues. The V gene end was trimmed by 3 bases and the J gene end by 5 bases; junction bases not matched to a gene: 9. Per the germline V gene, CDR1 is DFQATT and CDR2 is SNEGSKA (reference sequence). The CDR3 nucleotides are TGCAGTGCTAGTCCCGGGACAGGGAGGCTAGATACGCAGTATTTT. Translated, it gives CSASPGTGRLDTQYF.

DNA of the CDR3: TGTGCCAGCAAGGGGGGGGCTAGCACAGATACGCAGTATTTT. Translating gives CASKGGASTDTQYF. The V call is TRBV7-2, the J call TRBJ2-3; TRBD2 is a possible D gene (7 bases). Deletions cut 7 bases from V and 0 bases from J, with 11 bases between. Germline V lookup: CDR1 SGHTA, CDR2 FQGNSA. This CDR3 has 14 amino acids.

This clonotype was counted only a few times. The genes are TRBV20-1 and TRBJ1-3, with D unclear. This CDR3 is 11 amino acids long. Trimming pared 0 bases from V and 11 bases from J, leaving 8 bases between. CDR1 is DFQATT, CDR2 SNEGSKA, per germline (reference sequence). The DNA of the CDR3 is TGCAGTGCTAGAGAACGGCTCCCCATATATTTT. Its protein product is CSARERLPIYF.

Only a few counts were recorded for this clonotype. The rearrangement links TRBV5-1 to TRBJ2-6; tentative D call: TRBD1 (6 bases). The V end was cut by 0 bases, the J end by 3 bases, with 10 bases between. The CDR3 contains 16 residues. Per germline, CDR1 SGHRS and CDR2 YFSETQ. The CDR3 spells CASSLVTGSGANVLTF. The CDR3 DNA follows: TGCGCCAGCAGCTTGGTCACAGGGAGTGGGGCCAACGTCCTGACTTTC.

V is TRBV28 and J is TRBJ2-2; 9 positions agree with TRBD2. J gave up 6 bases and V 2 bases, and 4 bases lay outside the gene matches. The CDR3 spans 15 residues. Germline V lookup: CDR1 MDHEN, CDR2 SYDVKM. The CDR3 region is CASSLGASGAGELFF. CDR3 DNA: TGTGCCAGCAGTTTAGGAGCTAGCGGGGCCGGGGAGCTGTTTTTT.

The chain carries TRBV29-1 and TRBJ2-5, with TRBD1 matching over 7 bases. Losses at the gene ends were 6 bases for V and 0 bases for J; bases not matched to a gene: 1. CDR3 length equals 12 residues. In germline, CDR1 is SQVTM, CDR2 ANQGSEA. CDR3 sequence (DNA): TGCAGCGTCCAGGGGGACCAAGAGACCCAGTACTTC. Translating gives CSVQGDQETQYF.

This clonotype was counted a few times. CDR3 bases: TGTGCCAGCAGCTTAGTCTCAGGCCCCCACACAGATACGCAGTATTTT. Its translation is CASSLVSGPHTDTQYF. This chain uses TRBV7-9 with TRBJ2-3; D is uncertain. V dropped 1 base and J dropped 2 bases, with 13 bases sitting between them. The CDR3 runs 16 residues. The V gene's germline CDR1 is SEHNR and CDR2 FQNEAQ (reference sequence). The full variable domain, its missing parts supplied by reference TRBV7-9 and TRBJ2-3, is DTGVSQNPRHKITKRGQNVTFRCDPISEHNRLYWYRQTLGQGPEFLTYFQNEAQLEKSRLLSDRFSAERPKGSFSTLEIQRTEQGDSAMYLCASSLVSGPHTDTQYFGPGTRLTVL.

This chain connects TRBV5-6 to TRBJ1-1, with D maybe TRBD1 (5 bases). In germline, CDR1 is SGHDT, CDR2 YYEEEE. Trimming removed 1 base at V and 3 bases at J, with 10 bases between. The CDR3 contains 14 residues. CDR3 DNA: TGTGCCAGCAGCTTGCAGGGAACGGACACTGAAGCTTTCTTT. It specifies CASSLQGTDTEAFF. The full variable domain, completed using reference TRBV5-6 and TRBJ1-1, is DAGVTQSPTHLIKTRGQQVTLRCSPKSGHDTVSWYQQALGQGPQFIFQYYEEEERQRGNFPDRFSGHQFPNYSSELNVNALLLGDSALYLCASSLQGTDTEAFFGQGTRLTVV.

In this sample, this clonotype turned up a few times. This chain links TRBV6-5 with TRBJ2-1; D may be TRBD2 (5 bases). This CDR3 region has 13 residues. Germline values: CDR1 MNHEY, CDR2 SVGAGI. V lost 6 bases to trimming and J lost 7 bases, with 13 bases between them. The CDR3 reads CASSQIGGNEQFF. In DNA form, the CDR3 reads TGTGCCAGCAGCCAGATCGGCGGGAATGAGCAGTTCTTC.

The gene calls are TRBV19 and TRBJ1-1; 9 bases are shared with TRBD1. The V and J ends lost 5 bases and 3 bases, in that order; junction bases with no gene match: 7. The CDR3 is made up of 15 amino acids. Germline V gives CDR1 LNHDA, CDR2 SQIVND (reference sequence). The CDR3 here is CASSFRDRAYTEAFF. Here the CDR3 DNA reads TGTGCCAGTAGTTTCCGGGACAGGGCATACACTGAAGCTTTCTTT.

This clonotype was seen more than once but under ten times. V and J are TRBV9 and TRBJ1-1; D may be TRBD1 (5 bases). Trimming took 3 bases from V and 3 from J, leaving 9 bases between them. The V gene's germline CDR1 is SGDLS and CDR2 YYNGEE. This CDR3 region has 13 residues. The CDR3 spells CASSGRADTEAFF. Written as DNA, the CDR3 is TGTGCCAGCAGCGGCAGGGCGGACACTGAAGCTTTCTTT.